This T cell receptor beta chain was identified in a study of blood T cell repertoires in COVID-19. About the research overall: Spain, Italy and the United States supplied samples that represented acute and convalescent COVID-19.

Cohort placement rested on clinical history that participants reported themselves. Donors of Cohort 3 who recovered were those that had two negative PCRs, clearance, or symptom resolution. TCRdb's table, derived via immunoSEQ multiplex PCR, lists solely in-frame clones and lacks some. Here the sample spans hundreds of thousands of clones, roughly nine tenths being singletons. In germline, CDR1 is SGHDT, CDR2 YYEEEE. This CDR3 contains 17 residues. V lost 6 bases and J 0 bases, leaving 18 bases between the germline ends. The TCR originated in a man aged 25 to 40 who had recovered from COVID-19. Sequences were obtained from PBMCs or T cells enriched from blood (not recorded which). The chain joins TRBV5-6 to TRBJ2-2, with D possibly being TRBD1 (6 bases). This CDR3 reads CASNPKVGAANTGELFF. CDR3 bases: TGTGCCAGCAACCCCAAAGTGGGGGCAGCGAACACCGGGGAGCTGTTTTTT.